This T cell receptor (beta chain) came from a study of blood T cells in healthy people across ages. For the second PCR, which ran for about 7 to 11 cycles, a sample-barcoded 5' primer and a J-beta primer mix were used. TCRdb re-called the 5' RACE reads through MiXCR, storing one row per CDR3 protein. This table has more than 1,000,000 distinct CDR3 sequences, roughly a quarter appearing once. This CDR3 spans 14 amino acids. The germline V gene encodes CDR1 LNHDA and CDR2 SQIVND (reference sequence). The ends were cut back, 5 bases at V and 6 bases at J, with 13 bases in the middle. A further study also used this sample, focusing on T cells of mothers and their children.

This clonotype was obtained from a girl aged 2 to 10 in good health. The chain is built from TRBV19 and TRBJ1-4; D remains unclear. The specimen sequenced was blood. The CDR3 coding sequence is TGTGCCAGTAGTGAGAGGGTATCGGATGAAAAACTGTTTTTT. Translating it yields CASSERVSDEKLFF.